This entry is about one TCR beta chain. Its target is not known. V trimming: 6 bases; J trimming: 7 bases; junction bases outside the gene matches: 7. The CDR3 contains 15 residues. Per the germline V gene, CDR1 is MNHEY and CDR2 is SMNVEV (reference sequence). These data come from a study of graft-versus-host responses after intestinal transplantation. Study details: Transplantation in recipients was multivisceral, liver-intestinal, or isolated intestinal. Following induction with anti-thymocyte globulin, all recipients were given tacrolimus and steroids for three to four years.

Clones were sequenced by immunoSEQ multiplex PCR, and TCRdb holds only the in-frame ones, with some missing. This sample carries about 25,000 clones, approximately 95% of them seen once, and the ten largest clones take about 0.49%. Study-level findings and limits: Some GvH clones were seen earlier in gut or blood, suggesting intestinal origin.

This chain connects TRBV27 to TRBJ2-1, with 12 bases fitting TRBD1. The origin of this receptor is a human patient who received an intestinal transplant, so some T cells may come from the graft donor. Sequencing used PBMCs, obtained 18 days after transplant. The CDR3 nucleotides are TGTGCCAGCAGAGGTGGGACAGGGGGCTGGAATGAGCAGTTCTTC. The encoded protein is CASRGGTGGWNEQFF.